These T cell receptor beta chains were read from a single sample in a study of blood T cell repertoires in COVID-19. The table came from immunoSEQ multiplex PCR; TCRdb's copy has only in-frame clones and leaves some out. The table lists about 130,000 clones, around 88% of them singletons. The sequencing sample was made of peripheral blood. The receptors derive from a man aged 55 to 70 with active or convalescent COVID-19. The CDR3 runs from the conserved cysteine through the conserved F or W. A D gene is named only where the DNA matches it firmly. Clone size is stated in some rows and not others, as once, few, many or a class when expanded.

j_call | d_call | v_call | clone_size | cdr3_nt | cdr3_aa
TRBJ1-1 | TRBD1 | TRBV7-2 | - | TGTGCCAGCAGCTTAGTTTCTTCGCACAGGGGATATACTGAAGCTTTCTTT | CASSLVSSHRGYTEAFF
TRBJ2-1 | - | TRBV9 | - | TGTGCCAGCAGCGTAGAGTCCGGACAGTACAATGAGCAGTTCTTC | CASSVESGQYNEQFF
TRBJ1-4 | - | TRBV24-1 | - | TGTGCCACCAGTGATGGAGGAAGAACTAGTGAAAAACTGTTTTTT | CATSDGGRTSEKLFF
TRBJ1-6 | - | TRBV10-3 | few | TGTGCCATCAGTGGTGGACAGATTAATTCACCCCTCCACTTT | CAISGGQINSPLHF
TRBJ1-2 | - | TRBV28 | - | TGTGCCAGCACCCGGACATATTTAAGGGGCTACACCTTC | CASTRTYLRGYTF
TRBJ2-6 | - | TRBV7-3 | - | TGTGCCAGCAGCCCCCCAGTCTCTGGGGCCAACGTCCTGACTTTC | CASSPPVSGANVLTF
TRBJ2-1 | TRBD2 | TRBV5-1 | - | TGCGCCAGCGGAGATGGGACGGGGGGATACAATGAGCAGTTCTTC | CASGDGTGGYNEQFF
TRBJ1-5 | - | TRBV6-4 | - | TGTGCCAGCAGTGAAGCCTCGAATCAGCCCCAGCATTTT | CASSEASNQPQHF
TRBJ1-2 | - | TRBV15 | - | TGTGCCACCGCGGATCCTACAGGGTTGGTTGGCTACACCTTC | CATADPTGLVGYTF
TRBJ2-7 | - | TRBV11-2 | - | TGTGCCAGCAGCCCCGTCTTCCCCTACGAGCAGTACTTC | CASSPVFPYEQYF
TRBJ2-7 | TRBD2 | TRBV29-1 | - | TGCAGCGTTGACGCGGGAGGGTACGAGCAGTACTTC | CSVDAGGYEQYF
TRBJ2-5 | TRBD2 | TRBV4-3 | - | TGCGCCAGCAGCCAAGATCTGCCCCCGGCGGAATTAGCGGGAGTAGAGACCCAGTACTTC | CASSQDLPPAELAGVETQYF
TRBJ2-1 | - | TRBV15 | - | TGTGCCACCAGCAGAGATAGCCTAGCGGAGCAGTTCTTC | CATSRDSLAEQFF
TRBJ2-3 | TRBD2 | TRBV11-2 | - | TGTGCCAGCAGGGCGGCGGGAGGGCTACCCACTAGCACAGATACGCAGTATTTT | CASRAAGGLPTSTDTQYF
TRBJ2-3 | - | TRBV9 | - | TGTGCCAGCAGCGTAGGGGGCCCAGATACGCAGTATTTT | CASSVGGPDTQYF
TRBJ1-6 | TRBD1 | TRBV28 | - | TGTGCCAGCAGCTACTCTGGGGGGGACAGGGGGTATAATTCACCCCTCCACTTT | CASSYSGGDRGYNSPLHF
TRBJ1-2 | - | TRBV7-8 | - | TGTGCCAGCAGCCCCGGTTCACTCCCTTCATCTAACTATGGCTACACCTTC | CASSPGSLPSSNYGYTF
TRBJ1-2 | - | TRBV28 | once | TGTGCCAGCAGTCCAGGGACAATTATTAGCTATGGCTACACCTTC | CASSPGTIISYGYTF
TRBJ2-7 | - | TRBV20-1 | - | TGCAGTGCTAGAGATCCCGACGAGCAGTACTTC | CSARDPDEQYF
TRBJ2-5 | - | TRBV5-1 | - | TGCGCCAGCAGCTTAGGACAAGTACAAGAGACCCAGTACTTC | CASSLGQVQETQYF
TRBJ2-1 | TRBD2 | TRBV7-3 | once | TGTGCCAGCAGCTTACGCGGGGGGGATTACAATGAGCAGTTCTTC | CASSLRGGDYNEQFF
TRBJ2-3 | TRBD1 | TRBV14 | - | TGTGCCAGCAGCCAACATCCCGTTGGACAGGGGTGGACAGATACGCAGTATTTT | CASSQHPVGQGWTDTQYF
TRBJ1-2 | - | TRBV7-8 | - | TGTGCCAGCAGCTTATGGGCAACAAATAACTATGGCTACACCTTC | CASSLWATNNYGYTF
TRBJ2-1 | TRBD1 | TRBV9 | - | TGTGCCAGCAGCGTAGCCGGGACAGGGTTCAATGAGCAGTTCTTC | CASSVAGTGFNEQFF
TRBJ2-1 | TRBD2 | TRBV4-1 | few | TGCGCCAGCAGCCAAAGGACTAGCAACGATGAGCAGTTCTTC | CASSQRTSNDEQFF
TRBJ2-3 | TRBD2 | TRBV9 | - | TGTGCCAGCAGCGTAGCTCTAGCGGGGGGGCAGACAGATACGCAGTATTTT | CASSVALAGGQTDTQYF
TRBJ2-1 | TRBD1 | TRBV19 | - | TGTGCCAGTAGTCGGGACAGGGGGTCCAATGAGCAGTTCTTC | CASSRDRGSNEQFF
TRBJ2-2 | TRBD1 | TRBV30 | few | TGTGCCTGGAGTAAGGACAGGGGTGACGGGGAGCTGTTTTTT | CAWSKDRGDGELFF
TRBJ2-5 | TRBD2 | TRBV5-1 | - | TGCGCCAGCAGCTTGGCTCCTAGCGGGACTCGAGAGACCCAGTACTTC | CASSLAPSGTRETQYF
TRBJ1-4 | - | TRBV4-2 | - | TGTGCCAGCAGCCAAGTCGCAGGGGAAGAAAAACTGTTTTTT | CASSQVAGEEKLFF
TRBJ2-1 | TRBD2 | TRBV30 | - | TGTGCCTGGAGTGTACCCGGGGGGGACAATGAGCAGTTCTTC | CAWSVPGGDNEQFF
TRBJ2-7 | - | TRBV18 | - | TGTGCCAGCTCACCTGGAGCGACGATCTCGTACGAGCAGTACTTC | CASSPGATISYEQYF
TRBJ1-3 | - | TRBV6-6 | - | TGTGCCAGCAGTTCCGCCGACAGGATTGGAAACACCATATATTTT | CASSSADRIGNTIYF
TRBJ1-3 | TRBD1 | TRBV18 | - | TGTGCCAGCTCACCGGATGGCGGACAGGTTGGAAACACCATATATTTT | CASSPDGGQVGNTIYF
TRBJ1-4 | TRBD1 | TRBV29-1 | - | TGCAGCGTTCAGGACAGGACTAATGAAAAACTGTTTTTT | CSVQDRTNEKLFF
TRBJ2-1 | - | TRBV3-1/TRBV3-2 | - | TGTGCCAGCAGCCAAGGGAGGAATGAGCAGTTCTTC | CASSQGRNEQFF
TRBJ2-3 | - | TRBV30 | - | TGTGCCTGCGCCCAGTCAGGGGCTAGCACAGATACGCAGTATTTT | CACAQSGASTDTQYF
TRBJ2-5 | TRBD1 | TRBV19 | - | TGTGCCAGTAGTCCCGGGACAGAAGAGACCCAGTACTTC | CASSPGTEETQYF
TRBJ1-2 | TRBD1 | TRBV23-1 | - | TGCGCCAGCAGTCAAGGGACAGGAACTCTTCCTCTAGGCTACACCTTC | CASSQGTGTLPLGYTF
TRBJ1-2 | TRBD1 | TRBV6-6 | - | TGTGCCAGCAGTCCTACAGGGGGCGACTATGGCTACACCTTC | CASSPTGGDYGYTF
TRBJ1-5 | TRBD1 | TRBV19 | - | TGTGCCAGTAGTATAGGGGGGACAGGGGGGTATCAGCCCCAGCATTTT | CASSIGGTGGYQPQHF
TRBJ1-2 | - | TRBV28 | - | TGTGCCAGCAGTTTAGACGCGCGGGGGCTACGGGGCTACACCTTC | CASSLDARGLRGYTF
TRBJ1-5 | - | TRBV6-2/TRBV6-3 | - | TGTGCCAGCAGCTCCCCTGGCAATCAGCCCCAGCATTTT | CASSSPGNQPQHF
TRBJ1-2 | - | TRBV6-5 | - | TGTGCCAGCAGTCCTACAGATTCCGCCCCAGCCGGCTACACCTTC | CASSPTDSAPAGYTF
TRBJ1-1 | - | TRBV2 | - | TGTGCCAGCAGTTACCACTCAGCCTTCGCGGTGGAGAACACTGAAGCTTTCTTT | CASSYHSAFAVENTEAFF
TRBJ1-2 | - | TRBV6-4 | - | TGTGCCAGCAGTGACCAAACAGGCTATGGCTACACCTTC | CASSDQTGYGYTF
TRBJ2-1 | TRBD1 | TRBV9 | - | TGTGCCAGCAGCCCCCTGACAGGGCCCCCTAATGAGCAGTTCTTC | CASSPLTGPPNEQFF
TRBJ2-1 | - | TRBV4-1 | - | TGCGCCAGCAGCCAAGATACGGGGGAAAGACTTCGGCAGTTCTTC | CASSQDTGERLRQFF
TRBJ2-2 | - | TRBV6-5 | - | TGTGCCAGCAGTTACTGGGCAGGGTCCACCGGGGAGCTGTTTTTT | CASSYWAGSTGELFF